This T cell receptor (beta chain) was recovered during a study of T cell repertoires in cytomegalovirus infection. Study overall: It was the public TCR beta signatures that indicated both CMV infection and matching HLA type.

Via MiXCR, TCRdb re-called the reads, giving one row per CDR3 protein. Of hundreds of thousands of distinct CDR3 sequences detected, 15% to 20% appear once; the ten largest clones hold under 9%. The CDR3 covers 17 residues. V was trimmed by 2 bases and J by 2 bases, leaving 15 bases between them. Looked up from germline, CDR1 is SGHVS and CDR2 is FQNEAQ. In this sample, this clonotype turned up many times. The TCR originated in a human donor in good health (CMV status not recorded). Some clones in this sample may be carry-over from other donors' samples. This chain links TRBV7-8 with TRBJ1-4, with unresolved D. Sequenced: PBMCs. CDR3 in DNA: TGTGCCAGCAGCTTAACGGCCAGACCTGCGACTAATGAAAAACTGTTTTTT. Translation gives CASSLTARPATNEKLFF.